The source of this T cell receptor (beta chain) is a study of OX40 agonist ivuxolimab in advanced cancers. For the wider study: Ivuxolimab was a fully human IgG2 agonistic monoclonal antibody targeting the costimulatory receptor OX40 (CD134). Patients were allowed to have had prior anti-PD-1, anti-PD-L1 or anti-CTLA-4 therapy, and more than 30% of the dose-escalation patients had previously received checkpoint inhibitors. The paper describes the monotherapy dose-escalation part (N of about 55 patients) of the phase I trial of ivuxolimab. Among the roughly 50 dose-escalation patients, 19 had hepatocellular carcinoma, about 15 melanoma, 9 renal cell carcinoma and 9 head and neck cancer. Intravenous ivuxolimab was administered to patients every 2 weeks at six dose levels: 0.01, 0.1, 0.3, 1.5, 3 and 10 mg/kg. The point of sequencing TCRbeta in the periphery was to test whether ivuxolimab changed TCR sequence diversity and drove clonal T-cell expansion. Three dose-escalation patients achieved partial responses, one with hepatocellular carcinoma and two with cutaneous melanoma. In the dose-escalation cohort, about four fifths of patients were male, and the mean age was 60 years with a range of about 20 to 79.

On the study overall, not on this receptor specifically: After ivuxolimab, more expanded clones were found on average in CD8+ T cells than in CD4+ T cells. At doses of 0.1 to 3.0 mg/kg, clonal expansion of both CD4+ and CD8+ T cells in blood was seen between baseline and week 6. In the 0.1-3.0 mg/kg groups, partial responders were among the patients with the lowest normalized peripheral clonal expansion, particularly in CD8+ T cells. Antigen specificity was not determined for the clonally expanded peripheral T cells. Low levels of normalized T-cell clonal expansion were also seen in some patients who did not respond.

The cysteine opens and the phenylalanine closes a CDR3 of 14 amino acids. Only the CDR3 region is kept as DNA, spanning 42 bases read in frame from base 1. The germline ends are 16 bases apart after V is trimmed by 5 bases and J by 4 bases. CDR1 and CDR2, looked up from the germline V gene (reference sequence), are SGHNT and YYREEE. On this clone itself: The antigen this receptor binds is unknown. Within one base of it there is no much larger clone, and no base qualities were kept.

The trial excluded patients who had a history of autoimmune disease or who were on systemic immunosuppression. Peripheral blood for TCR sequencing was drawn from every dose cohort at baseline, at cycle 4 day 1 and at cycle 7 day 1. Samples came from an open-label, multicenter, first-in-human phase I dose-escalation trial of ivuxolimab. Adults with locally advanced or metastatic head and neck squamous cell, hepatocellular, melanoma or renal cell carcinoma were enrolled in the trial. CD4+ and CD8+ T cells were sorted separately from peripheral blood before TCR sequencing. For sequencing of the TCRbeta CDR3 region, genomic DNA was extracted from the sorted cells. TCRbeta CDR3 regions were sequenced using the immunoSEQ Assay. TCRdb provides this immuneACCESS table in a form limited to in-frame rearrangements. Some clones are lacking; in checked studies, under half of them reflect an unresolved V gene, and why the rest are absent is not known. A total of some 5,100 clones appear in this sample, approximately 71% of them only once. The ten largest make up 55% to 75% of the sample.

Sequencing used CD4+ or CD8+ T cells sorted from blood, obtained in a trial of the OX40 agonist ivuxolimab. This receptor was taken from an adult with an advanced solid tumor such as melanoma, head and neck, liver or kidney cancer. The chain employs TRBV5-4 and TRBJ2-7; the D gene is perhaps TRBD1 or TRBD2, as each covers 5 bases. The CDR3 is CASSSGTPPYEQYF. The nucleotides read TGTGCCAGCAGTTCCGGGACGCCACCTTACGAGCAGTACTTC.